This passage covers 5 T cell receptor beta chains from one sample sequenced in a study of blood T cell repertoires in COVID-19. Method: immunoSEQ multiplex PCR; TCRdb's copy keeps in-frame clones and lacks some. The sample consists of 200,000 to 250,000 clones, about 88% of them appearing once. Input material: PBMCs or T cells enriched from blood (not recorded which). Receptor source: a woman aged 25 to 39 who had recovered from COVID-19.

This clone occurred once. The chain employs TRBV4-3 and TRBJ2-1; 10 bases line up with TRBD2. This CDR3 spans 16 amino acids. Germline V CDR1 and CDR2: LGHNA, YSLEER. The junction had 6 bases not matched to a gene; V was cut back by 0 bases and J by 7 bases. The chain's CDR3 is CASSQDSTGLANEQFF. CDR3 nucleotides: TGCGCCAGCAGCCAAGATAGTACGGGACTAGCGAATGAGCAGTTCTTC.

The chain links TRBV4-2 to TRBJ1-1; 8 nucleotides agree with TRBD1. This CDR3 is 17 amino acids long. The V and J ends lost 2 bases and 0 bases, in that order; junction bases with no gene match: 8. Germline CDR1 reads LGHNA; CDR2 reads YNFKEQ. The CDR3 DNA sequence: TGTGCCAGCAGCCAACCCGACAGGGGTGAAATGAACACTGAAGCTTTCTTT. As protein: CASSQPDRGEMNTEAFF.

The chain recombines TRBV30 with TRBJ1-2, with D possibly being TRBD1 (5 bases). Germline V gene data show CDR1 as GTSNPN and CDR2 as SVGIG (reference sequence). CDR3 length: 15 amino acids. Deletions cut 3 bases from V and 3 bases from J, with 17 bases between. CDR3 residues: CAWRTRGGGDYGYTF. CDR3 DNA sequence: TGTGCCTGGAGAACTCGCGGGGGGGGAGACTATGGCTACACCTTC.

The gene calls are TRBV13 and TRBJ2-5; 11 nucleotides align to TRBD2. CDR3 length equals 17 residues. Germline lookup yields CDR1 PRHDT and CDR2 FYEKMQ (reference sequence). V was pared by 2 bases and J by 9 bases, with 14 bases of the junction left unmatched. DNA for the CDR3: TGTGCCAGCAGCTTACTGGGGAGTAGCGGGGGACTAGCGGCCCAGTACTTC. Translating gives CASSLLGSSGGLAAQYF.

The table lists this clone with a few counts. The rearrangement uses TRBV27 and TRBJ1-5; TRBD1 matches 9 bases. The V gene end was trimmed by 6 bases and the J gene end by 5 bases; junction bases not matched to a gene: 8. This CDR3 spans 15 amino acids. CDR1 is MNHEY, CDR2 SMNVEV, per germline (reference sequence). The CDR3 bases are TGTGCCAGCAGAGAAACAGGGGGCTCTGATCAGCCCCAGCATTTT. It is translated as CASRETGGSDQPQHF.